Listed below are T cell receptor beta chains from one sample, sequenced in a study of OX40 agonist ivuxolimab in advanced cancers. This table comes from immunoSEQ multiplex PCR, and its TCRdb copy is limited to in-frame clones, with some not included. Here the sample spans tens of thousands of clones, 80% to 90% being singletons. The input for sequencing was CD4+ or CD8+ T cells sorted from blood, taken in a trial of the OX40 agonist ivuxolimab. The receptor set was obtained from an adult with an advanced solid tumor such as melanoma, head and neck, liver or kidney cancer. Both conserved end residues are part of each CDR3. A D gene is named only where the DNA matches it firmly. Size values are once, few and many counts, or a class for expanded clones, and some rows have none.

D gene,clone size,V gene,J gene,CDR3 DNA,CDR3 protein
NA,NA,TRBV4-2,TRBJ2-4,TGTGCCAGCAGCCAACCGGACGGGAAAAACATTCAGTACTTC,CASSQPDGKNIQYF
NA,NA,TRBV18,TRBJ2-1,TGTGCCAGCTCACCACGGGGAGACAATGAGCAGTTCTTC,CASSPRGDNEQFF
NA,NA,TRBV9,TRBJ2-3,TGTGCCAGCAGCACCTCAGGACAGTCCTTTCGAACAGATACGCAGTATTTT,CASSTSGQSFRTDTQYF
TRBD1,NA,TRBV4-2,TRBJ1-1,TGTGCCAGCAGCCAAAGCGCCGGACAGGGAGTTGAGTCTTTCTTT,CASSQSAGQGVESFF
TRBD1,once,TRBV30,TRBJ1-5,TGTGCCTGGAGCGACAGGGGAAGCACTCAGCCCCAGCATTTT,CAWSDRGSTQPQHF
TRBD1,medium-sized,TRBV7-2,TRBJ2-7,TGTGCCAGCAGGCCCGGGACAGCCTACGAGCAGTACTTC,CASRPGTAYEQYF
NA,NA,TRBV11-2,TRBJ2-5,TGTGCCGGCAGCCTCGGACAGCTCACCGGACAAGAGGCCCAGCACTTC,CAGSLGQLTGQEAQHF
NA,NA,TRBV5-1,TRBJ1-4,TGCGCCAGCAGCTTTTTCGGACGGCCTAATGAAAAACTGTTTTTT,CASSFFGRPNEKLFF
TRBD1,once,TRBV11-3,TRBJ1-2,TGTGCCAGCAGCTCCTCGGACAGGGGGCAATACACCTTC,CASSSSDRGQYTF
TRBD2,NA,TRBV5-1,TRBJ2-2,TGCGCCAGCAGCTTGTTATTAGCGGGAACGAACACCGGGGAGCTGTTTTTT,CASSLLLAGTNTGELFF
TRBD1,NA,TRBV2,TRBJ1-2,TGTGCCAGCAGTGGGACAGGGGCGTATGGCTACACCTTC,CASSGTGAYGYTF
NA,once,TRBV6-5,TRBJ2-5,TGTGCCAGCAGTTACTCGACACAGGGTTCCAAGGCGACCCAGTACTTC,CASSYSTQGSKATQYF
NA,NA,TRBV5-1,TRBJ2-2,TGCGCCAGCAGCCCGGGGACATTCGCGAACACCGGGGAGCTGTTTTTT,CASSPGTFANTGELFF
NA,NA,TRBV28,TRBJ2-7,TGTGCCAGCAGTTTAGTGAGCGACCGCTCCTACGAGCAGTACTTC,CASSLVSDRSYEQYF
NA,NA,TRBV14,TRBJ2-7,TGTGCCAGCAGCCGCAGCGGCGCTCGCTACGAGCAGTACTTC,CASSRSGARYEQYF
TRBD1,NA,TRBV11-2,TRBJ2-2,TGTGCCAGCAGCCTAAAAGGGACAGGGGGAACCGGGGAGCTGTTTTTT,CASSLKGTGGTGELFF
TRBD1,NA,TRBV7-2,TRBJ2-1,TGTGCCAGCAGCTCATTCCAGGGGGCTGGGCAGTTCTTC,CASSSFQGAGQFF
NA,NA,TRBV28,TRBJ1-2,TGTGCCAGCAAGAGCCCGGGCCCCCGGGACGACTACACCTTC,CASKSPGPRDDYTF
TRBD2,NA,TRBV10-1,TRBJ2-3,TGCGCCAGCATTCGAGCGGGACGCACAGATACGCAGTATTTT,CASIRAGRTDTQYF
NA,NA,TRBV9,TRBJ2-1,TGTGCCAGCAGCGTAGAGGGGATCAACAATGAGCAGTTCTTC,CASSVEGINNEQFF
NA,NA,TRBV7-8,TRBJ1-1,TGTGCCAGCAGCTCCGACCGGAGGAACACTGAAGCTTTCTTT,CASSSDRRNTEAFF
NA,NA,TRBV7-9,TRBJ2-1,TGTGCCAGCAGCTTGGAGGGGGCAAACAATGAGCAGTTCTTC,CASSLEGANNEQFF
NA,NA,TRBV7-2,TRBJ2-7,TGTGCCAGCAGCGATCCCCCTCTCTACGAGCAGTACTTC,CASSDPPLYEQYF
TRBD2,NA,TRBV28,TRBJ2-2,TGTGCCAGCAGTTTAGGCGGGAGGGCCCACACCGGGGAGCTGTTTTTT,CASSLGGRAHTGELFF
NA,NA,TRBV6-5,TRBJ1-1,TGTGCCAGCGTGCGCCCCGGGACTAATGAAGCTTTCTTT,CASVRPGTNEAFF
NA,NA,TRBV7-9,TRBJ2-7,TGTGCCAGCAGCTTACCGGGTCCTACGGAGCAGTACTTC,CASSLPGPTEQYF
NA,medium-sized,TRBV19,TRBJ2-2,TGTGCCAGTAGTATTTCAACCCTGACTACCGGGGAGCTGTTTTTT,CASSISTLTTGELFF
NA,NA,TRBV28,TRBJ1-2,TGTGCCAGCAGACAGGGCCGCGGTGGCTACACCTTC,CASRQGRGGYTF
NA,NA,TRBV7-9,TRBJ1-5,TGTGCCAGCAGCTTAGATCAGGGAGATCAGCCCCAGCATTTT,CASSLDQGDQPQHF
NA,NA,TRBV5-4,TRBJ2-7,TGTGCCAGCAGCTCTAGCTACTACGAGCAGTACTTC,CASSSSYYEQYF
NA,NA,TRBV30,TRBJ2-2,TGTGCCTGGAGGGGACGAGGGCGGGGGGAGCTGTTTTTT,CAWRGRGRGELFF
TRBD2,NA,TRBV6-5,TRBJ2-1,TGTGCCAGCGTCGCTAGCGGCTACAATGAGCAGTTCTTC,CASVASGYNEQFF
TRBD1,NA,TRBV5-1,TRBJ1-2,TGCGCCAGCAGCCCGGGACAGGGAATGGGTGACACCTTC,CASSPGQGMGDTF
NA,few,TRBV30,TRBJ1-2,TGTGCCTGGAGTGTACTTCACTCGGGAGGCTACACCTTC,CAWSVLHSGGYTF
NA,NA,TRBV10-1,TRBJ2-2,TGCGCCAGCAGTGAGTCGACAGGCCGCACCGGGGAGCTGTTTTTT,CASSESTGRTGELFF
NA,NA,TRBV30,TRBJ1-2,TGTGCCTGGAGTCCCCAAAATAGCTACACCTTC,CAWSPQNSYTF
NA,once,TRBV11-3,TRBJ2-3,TGTGCCAGCAGCCGCTTAGGGGGCACAGATACGCAGTATTTT,CASSRLGGTDTQYF
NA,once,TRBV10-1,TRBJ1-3,TGCGCCAGCAGTGAGTCAGGAGGTCCTGGAAACACCATATATTTT,CASSESGGPGNTIYF
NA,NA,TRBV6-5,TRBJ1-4,TGTGCCAGCAGTTTTAGAGGGGCAGAAAAACTGTTTTTT,CASSFRGAEKLFF
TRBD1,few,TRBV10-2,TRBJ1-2,TGCGCCAGCAGTGGGACAGGGGGTATTAACTATGGCTACACCTTC,CASSGTGGINYGYTF
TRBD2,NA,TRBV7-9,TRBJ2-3,TGTGCCAGCAGCTTAAATAGCGGGAGTCTCGCAGATACGCAGTATTTT,CASSLNSGSLADTQYF
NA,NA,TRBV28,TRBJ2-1,TGTGCCAGCAGTATACTCGGACCTAATTTCAATGAGCAGTTCTTC,CASSILGPNFNEQFF
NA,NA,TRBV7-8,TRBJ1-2,TGTGCCAGCAGCTTAAGCGGATACTATGGCTACACCTTC,CASSLSGYYGYTF
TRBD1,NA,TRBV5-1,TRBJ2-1,TGCGCCAGCAGCAGTCGACAGGGTTACAATGAGCAGTTCTTC,CASSSRQGYNEQFF
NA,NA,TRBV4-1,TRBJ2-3,TGCGCCAGCAGCCAAGATCATACGCAGTATTTT,CASSQDHTQYF